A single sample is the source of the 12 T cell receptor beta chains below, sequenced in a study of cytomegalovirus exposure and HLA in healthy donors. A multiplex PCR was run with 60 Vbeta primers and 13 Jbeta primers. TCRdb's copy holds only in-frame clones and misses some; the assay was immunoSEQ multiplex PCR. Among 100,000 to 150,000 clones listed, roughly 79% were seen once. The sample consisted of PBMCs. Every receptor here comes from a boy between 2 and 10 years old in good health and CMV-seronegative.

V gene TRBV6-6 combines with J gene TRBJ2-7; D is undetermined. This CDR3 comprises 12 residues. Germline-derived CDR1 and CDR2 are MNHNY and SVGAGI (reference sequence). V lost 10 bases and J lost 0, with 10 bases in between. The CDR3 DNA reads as TGTGCCACCGGGTCTAGCTCCTACGAGCAGTACGTC. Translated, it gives CATGSSSYEQYV.

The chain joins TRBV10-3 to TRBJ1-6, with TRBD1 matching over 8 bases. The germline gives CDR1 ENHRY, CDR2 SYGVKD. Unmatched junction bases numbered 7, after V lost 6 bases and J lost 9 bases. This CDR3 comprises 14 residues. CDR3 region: CAISGQGVFSPLHF. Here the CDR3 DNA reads TGTGCCATCAGCGGACAGGGAGTTTTTTCACCCCTCCACTTT.

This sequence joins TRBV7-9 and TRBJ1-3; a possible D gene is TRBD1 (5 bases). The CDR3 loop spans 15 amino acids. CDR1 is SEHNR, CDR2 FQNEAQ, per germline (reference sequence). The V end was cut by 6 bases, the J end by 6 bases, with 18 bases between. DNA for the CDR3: TGTGCCAGCAGTCCCTCTCAGGGTACACTAAACACCATATATTTT. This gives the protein CASSPSQGTLNTIYF.

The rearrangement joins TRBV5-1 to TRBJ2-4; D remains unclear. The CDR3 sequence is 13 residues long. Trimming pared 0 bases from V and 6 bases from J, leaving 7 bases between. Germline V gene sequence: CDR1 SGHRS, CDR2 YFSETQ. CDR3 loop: CASSLALGNIQYF. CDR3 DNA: TGCGCCAGCAGCTTGGCCCTAGGAAACATTCAGTACTTC.

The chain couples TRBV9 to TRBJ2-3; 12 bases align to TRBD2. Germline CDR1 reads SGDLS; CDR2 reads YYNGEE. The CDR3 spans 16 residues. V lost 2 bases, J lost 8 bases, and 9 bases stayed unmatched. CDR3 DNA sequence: TGTGCCAGCAGCGTTGGGTCTAGCGGGGGGGCAGGTACGCAGTATTTT. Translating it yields CASSVGSSGGAGTQYF.

CDR3 loop: CASSVSDRFSSGANVLTF. For the CDR3, the DNA is TGTGCCAGCAGCGTTAGTGACAGGTTCTCCTCTGGGGCCAACGTCCTGACTTTC. The chain joins TRBV9 to TRBJ2-6; D is possibly TRBD1 (6 bases). The CDR3 is 18 residues long. Germline CDR1 reads SGDLS; CDR2 reads YYNGEE. V was clipped by 2 bases and J by 0 bases, with 15 bases between them.

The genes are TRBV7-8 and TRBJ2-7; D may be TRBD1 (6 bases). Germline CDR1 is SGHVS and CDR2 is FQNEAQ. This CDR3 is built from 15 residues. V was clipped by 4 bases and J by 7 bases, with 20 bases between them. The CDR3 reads CASSSFQDRHQEQYV. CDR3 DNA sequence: TGTGCCAGCAGCTCCTTTCAAGACAGGCACCAGGAGCAGTACGTC.

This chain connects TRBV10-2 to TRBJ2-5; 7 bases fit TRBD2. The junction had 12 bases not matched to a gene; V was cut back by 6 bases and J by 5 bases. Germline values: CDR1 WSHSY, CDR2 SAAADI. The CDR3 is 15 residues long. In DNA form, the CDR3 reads TGCGCCAGCAGCCCTTTACTAGCGTCGTGGGAGACCCAGTACTTC. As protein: CASSPLLASWETQYF.

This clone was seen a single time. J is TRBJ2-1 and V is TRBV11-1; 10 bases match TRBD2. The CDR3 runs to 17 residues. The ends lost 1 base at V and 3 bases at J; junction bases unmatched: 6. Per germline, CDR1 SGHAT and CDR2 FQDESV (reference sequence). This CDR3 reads CASSLEASGGIYNEQFF. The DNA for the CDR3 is TGTGCCAGCAGCTTAGAGGCTAGCGGGGGCATCTACAATGAGCAGTTCTTC.

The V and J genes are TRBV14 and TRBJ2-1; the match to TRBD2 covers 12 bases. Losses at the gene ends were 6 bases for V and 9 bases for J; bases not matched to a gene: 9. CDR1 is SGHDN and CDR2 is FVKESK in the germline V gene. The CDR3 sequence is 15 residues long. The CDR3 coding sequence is TGTGCCAGCAGTCAGAGACTAGCGGGAGAAGCTGAGCAGTTCTTC. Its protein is CASSQRLAGEAEQFF.

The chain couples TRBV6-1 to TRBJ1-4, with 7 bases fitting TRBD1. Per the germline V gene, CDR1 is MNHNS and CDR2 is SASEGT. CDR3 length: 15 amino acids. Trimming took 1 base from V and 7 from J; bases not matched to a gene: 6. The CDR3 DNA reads TGTGCCAGCAGTGAAGAGGGCAGGGGGAGTGAAAAACTGTTTTTT. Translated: CASSEEGRGSEKLFF.

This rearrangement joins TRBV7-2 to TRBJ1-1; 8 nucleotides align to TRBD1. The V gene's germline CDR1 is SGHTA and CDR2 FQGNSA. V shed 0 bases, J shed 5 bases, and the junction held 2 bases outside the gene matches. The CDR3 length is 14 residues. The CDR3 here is CASSLAQGATEAFF. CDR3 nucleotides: TGTGCCAGCAGCTTAGCCCAGGGGGCAACTGAAGCTTTCTTT. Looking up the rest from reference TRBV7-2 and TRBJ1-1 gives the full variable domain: GAGVSQSPSNKVTEKGKDVELRCDPISGHTALYWYRQSLGQGLEFLIYFQGNSAPDKSGLPSDRFSAERTGGSVSTLTIQRTQQEDSAVYLCASSLAQGATEAFFGQGTRLTVV.